What follows is one T cell receptor beta chain and its context. At least ten counts were recorded for this clonotype. It lacks a known antigen. Base qualities were left out, and no much larger clone turns up one base away. These data come from a study of T cell repertoires in cytomegalovirus infection (dated by TCRdb to the late 2010s). Describing the broader study: Peptide stimulations targeted recently identified HLA-C-restricted CMV epitopes, whose presentation resists viral immunomodulation, together with well-studied HLA-B-restricted epitopes. Donor HLA type was relevant to the analysis, because carriage of CMV infection together with the matching HLA type was indicated by public TCR beta signatures. Summary of the overall study and its limitations: The ex vivo response was dominated by HLA-C-restricted CMV-specific TCR beta clonotypes, which also provided the single most frequent clonotype in two of eight donors. In both this cohort and an independent cohort of 352 donors, the cumulative frequency of public TCR beta family members distinguished carriers of CMV infection plus the relevant HLA type.

Read against the paper, the sample's treatment or condition label means: in vitro stimulation with specific CMV peptide epitopes to enrich CMV-specific T cells. A distance of 11 bases separates the germline ends of V and J, which lose 1 base and 2 bases respectively. The germline V gene supplies CDR1 SGHAT and CDR2 FQNNGV. Taken from cysteine to phenylalanine, the CDR3 has 15 residues. Of the read, only the CDR3 DNA is kept; its 45 bases are in frame from base 1. Sequencer: Illumina HiSeq 1500. TCRdb trimmed public reads at Q25 via fastp, called clones via MiXCR and kept in-frame beta chains. All rows with the same CDR3 protein become a single entry with the most common DNA and genes. This sample gives around 710,000 distinct CDR3 sequences in total; 25% to 30% of them show up just once. The ten largest make up 13% of the sample.

The sequence was collected from a human donor in good health (CMV status not recorded). Some clones in this sample may be carry-over from other donors' samples. The chain is encoded by TRBV11-2 joined to TRBJ2-5; no confident D gene assignment can be made. The specimen was cultured CD8+ T cells from PBMCs, collected from culture after CMV antigen stimulation. The CDR3 amino acid sequence is: CASSLGARQQETQYF. The DNA reads TGTGCCAGCAGCTTAGGGGCCAGACAACAAGAGACCCAGTACTTC.